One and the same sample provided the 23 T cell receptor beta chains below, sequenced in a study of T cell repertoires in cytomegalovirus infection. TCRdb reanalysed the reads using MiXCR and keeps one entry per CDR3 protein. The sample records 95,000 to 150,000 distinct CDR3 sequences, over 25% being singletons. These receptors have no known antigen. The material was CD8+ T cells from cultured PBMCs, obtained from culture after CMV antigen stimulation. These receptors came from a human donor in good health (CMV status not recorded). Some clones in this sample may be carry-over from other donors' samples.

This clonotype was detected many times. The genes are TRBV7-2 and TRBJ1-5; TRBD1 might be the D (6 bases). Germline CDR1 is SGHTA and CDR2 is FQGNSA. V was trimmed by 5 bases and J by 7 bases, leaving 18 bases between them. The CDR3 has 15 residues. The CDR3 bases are TGTGCCAGCAGCCCCCGTACGGTCAGGGGCCAGCCCCAGCATTTT. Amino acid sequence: CASSPRTVRGQPQHF.

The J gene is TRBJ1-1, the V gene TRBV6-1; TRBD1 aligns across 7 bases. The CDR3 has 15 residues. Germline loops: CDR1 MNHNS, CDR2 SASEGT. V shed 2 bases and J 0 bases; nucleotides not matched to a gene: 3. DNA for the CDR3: TGTGCCAGCAGTGAATCAGGGACAGTGAACACTGAAGCTTTCTTT. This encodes CASSESGTVNTEAFF.

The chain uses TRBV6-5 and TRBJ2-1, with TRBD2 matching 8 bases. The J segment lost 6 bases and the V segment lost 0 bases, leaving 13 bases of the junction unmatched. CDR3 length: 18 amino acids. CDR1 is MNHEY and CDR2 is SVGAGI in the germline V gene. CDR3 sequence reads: CASSYSSPTGRALNEQFF. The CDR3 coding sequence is TGTGCCAGCAGTTACTCGAGTCCCACCGGGAGGGCGCTCAATGAGCAGTTCTTC.

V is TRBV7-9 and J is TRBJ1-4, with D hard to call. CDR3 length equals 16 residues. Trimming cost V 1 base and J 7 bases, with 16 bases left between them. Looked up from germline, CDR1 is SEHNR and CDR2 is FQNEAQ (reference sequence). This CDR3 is CASSLVRRLGGEKLFF. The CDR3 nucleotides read TGTGCCAGCAGCTTAGTCCGTCGGCTCGGTGGTGAAAAACTGTTTTTT.

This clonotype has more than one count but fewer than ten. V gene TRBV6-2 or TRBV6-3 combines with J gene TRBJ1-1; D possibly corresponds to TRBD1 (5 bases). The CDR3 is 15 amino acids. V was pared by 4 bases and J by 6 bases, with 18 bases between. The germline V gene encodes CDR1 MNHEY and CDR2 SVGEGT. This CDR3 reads CASSSPRTLGAEAFF. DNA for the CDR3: TGTGCCAGCAGTTCCCCGCGGACCCTGGGGGCTGAAGCTTTCTTT.

The CDR3 is CASSIQGGATEAFF. The CDR3 DNA is TGTGCCAGCAGTATCCAAGGAGGAGCGACTGAAGCTTTCTTT. The genes are TRBV27 and TRBJ1-1; D gene uncertain. This CDR3 is 14 amino acids long. The germline V gene has CDR1 MNHEY and CDR2 SMNVEV (reference sequence). V was cut by 5 bases and J by 5 bases, with 15 bases left in between.

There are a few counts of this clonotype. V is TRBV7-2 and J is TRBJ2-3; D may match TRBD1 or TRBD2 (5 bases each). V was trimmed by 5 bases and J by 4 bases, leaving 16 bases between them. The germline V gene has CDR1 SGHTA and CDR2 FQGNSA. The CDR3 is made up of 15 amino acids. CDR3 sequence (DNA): TGTGCCAGCAGCCCCGACGGGGTAGGGGCAGATACGCAGTATTTT. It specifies CASSPDGVGADTQYF.

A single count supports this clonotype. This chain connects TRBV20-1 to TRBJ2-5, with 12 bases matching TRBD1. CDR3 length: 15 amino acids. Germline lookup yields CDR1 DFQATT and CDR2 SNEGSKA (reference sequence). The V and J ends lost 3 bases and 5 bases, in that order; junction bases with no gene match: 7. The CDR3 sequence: CSASFRDRGRETQYF. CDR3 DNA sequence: TGCAGTGCTAGTTTTCGGGACAGGGGGCGGGAGACCCAGTACTTC.

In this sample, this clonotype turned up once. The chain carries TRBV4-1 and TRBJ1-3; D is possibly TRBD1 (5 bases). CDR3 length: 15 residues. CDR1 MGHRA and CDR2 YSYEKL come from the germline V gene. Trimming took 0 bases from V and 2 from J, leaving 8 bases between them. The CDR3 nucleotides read TGCGCCAGCAGCCAAGATGGGACGACTGGAAACACCATATATTTT. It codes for CASSQDGTTGNTIYF.

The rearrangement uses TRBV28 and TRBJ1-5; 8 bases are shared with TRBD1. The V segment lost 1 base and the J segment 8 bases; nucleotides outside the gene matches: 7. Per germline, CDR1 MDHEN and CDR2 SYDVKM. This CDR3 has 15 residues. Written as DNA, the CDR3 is TGTGCCAGCAGTTTATCCGACAGGGGTTGGGAGCCCCAGCATTTT. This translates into CASSLSDRGWEPQHF.

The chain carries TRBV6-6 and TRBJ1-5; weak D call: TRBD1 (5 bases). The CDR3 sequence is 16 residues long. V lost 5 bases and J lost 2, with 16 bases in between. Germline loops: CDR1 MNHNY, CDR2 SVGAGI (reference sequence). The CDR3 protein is CASSLGGGGGNQPQHF. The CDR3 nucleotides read TGTGCCAGCAGTCTGGGTGGGGGAGGCGGCAATCAGCCCCAGCATTTT.

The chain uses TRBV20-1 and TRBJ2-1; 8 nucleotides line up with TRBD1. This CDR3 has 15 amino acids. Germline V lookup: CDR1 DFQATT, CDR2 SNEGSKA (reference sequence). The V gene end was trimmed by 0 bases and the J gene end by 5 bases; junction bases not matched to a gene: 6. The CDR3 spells CSARDEDRADNEQFF. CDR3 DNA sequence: TGCAGTGCTAGAGATGAGGACAGGGCGGACAATGAGCAGTTCTTC.

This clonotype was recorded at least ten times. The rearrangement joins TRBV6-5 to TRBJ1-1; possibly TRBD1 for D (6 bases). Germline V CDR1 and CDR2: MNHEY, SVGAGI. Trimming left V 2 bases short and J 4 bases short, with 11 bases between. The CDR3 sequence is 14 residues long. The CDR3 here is CASSYDRIVTEAFF. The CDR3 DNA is TGTGCCAGCAGTTACGACAGGATAGTCACTGAAGCTTTCTTT.

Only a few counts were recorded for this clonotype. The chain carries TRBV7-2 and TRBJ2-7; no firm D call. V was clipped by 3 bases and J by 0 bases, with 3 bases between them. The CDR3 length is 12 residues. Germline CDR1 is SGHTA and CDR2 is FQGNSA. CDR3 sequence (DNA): TGTGCCAGCAGCTTCCTCTCCTACGAGCAGTACTTC. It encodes CASSFLSYEQYF.

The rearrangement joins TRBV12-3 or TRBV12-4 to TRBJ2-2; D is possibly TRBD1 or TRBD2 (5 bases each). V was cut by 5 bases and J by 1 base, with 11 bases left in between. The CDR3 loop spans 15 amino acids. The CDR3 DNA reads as TGTGCCAGCAGTAGAGGGGCAGTGAACACCGGGGAGCTGTTTTTT. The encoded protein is CASSRGAVNTGELFF.

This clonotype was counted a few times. CDR3 bases: TGTGCCAGCAGCTCCGGGACATCTGGAGCTTTCTTT. Translated, it gives CASSSGTSGAFF. This chain connects TRBV7-6 to TRBJ1-1, with a possible D match to TRBD1 (6 bases). The CDR3 loop spans 12 amino acids. The V and J ends lost 4 bases and 10 bases respectively, with 13 bases between them. CDR1 SGHVS and CDR2 FNYEAQ come from the germline V gene.

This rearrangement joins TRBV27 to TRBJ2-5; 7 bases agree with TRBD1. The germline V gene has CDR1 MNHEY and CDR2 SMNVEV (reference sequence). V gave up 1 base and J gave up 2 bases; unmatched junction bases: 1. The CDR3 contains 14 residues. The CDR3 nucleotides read TGTGCCAGCAGTTTATTGGGACAGCAAGAGACCCAGTACTTC. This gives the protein CASSLLGQQETQYF.

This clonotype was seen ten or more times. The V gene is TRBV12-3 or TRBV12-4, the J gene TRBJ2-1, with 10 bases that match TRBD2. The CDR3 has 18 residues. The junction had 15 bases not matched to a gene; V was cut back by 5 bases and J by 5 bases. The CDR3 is CASSPPFKVLAGDNEQFF. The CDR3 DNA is TGTGCCAGCAGTCCACCGTTTAAGGTCCTAGCGGGGGACAATGAGCAGTTCTTC.

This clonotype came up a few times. This CDR3 is CSARVLLAGGFSTDTQYF. CDR3 nucleotides: TGCAGTGCTAGAGTCCTGCTAGCGGGGGGATTCAGCACAGATACGCAGTATTTT. V and J are TRBV20-1 and TRBJ2-3, with TRBD2 matching over 11 bases. CDR1 and CDR2 from the germline V gene are DFQATT and SNEGSKA (reference sequence). CDR3 length: 18 residues. J was trimmed by 0 bases and V by 1 base; bases with no gene match: 9.

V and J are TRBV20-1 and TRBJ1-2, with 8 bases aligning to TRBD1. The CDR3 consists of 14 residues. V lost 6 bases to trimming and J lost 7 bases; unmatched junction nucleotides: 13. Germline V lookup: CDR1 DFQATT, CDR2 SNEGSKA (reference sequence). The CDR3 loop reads CSAKAGQGSGGYTF. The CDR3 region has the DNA TGCAGTGCCAAAGCCGGACAGGGTAGCGGTGGCTACACCTTC.

CDR3 in DNA: TGTGCCAGCAGCGTCCCAGACAGGGCCCATACCTATGGCTACACCTTC. Translated, it gives CASSVPDRAHTYGYTF. J is TRBJ1-2 and V is TRBV6-6, with 7 bases matching TRBD1. Germline V gene data show CDR1 as MNHNY and CDR2 as SVGAGI (reference sequence). The CDR3 loop spans 16 amino acids. Trimming at V came to 6 bases and at J to 4 bases, leaving 14 bases not matched to a gene.

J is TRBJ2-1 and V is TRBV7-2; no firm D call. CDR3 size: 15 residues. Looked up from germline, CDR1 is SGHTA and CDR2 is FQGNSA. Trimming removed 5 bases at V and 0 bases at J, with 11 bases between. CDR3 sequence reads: CASSGETSSYNEQFF. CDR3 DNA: TGTGCCAGCAGCGGTGAGACAAGCTCCTACAATGAGCAGTTCTTC.

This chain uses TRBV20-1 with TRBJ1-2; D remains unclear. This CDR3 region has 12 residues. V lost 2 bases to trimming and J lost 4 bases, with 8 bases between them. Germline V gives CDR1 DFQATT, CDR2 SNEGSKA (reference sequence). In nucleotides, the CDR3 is TGCAGTGCTAGACCGACGTTCTATGGCTACACCTTC. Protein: CSARPTFYGYTF.